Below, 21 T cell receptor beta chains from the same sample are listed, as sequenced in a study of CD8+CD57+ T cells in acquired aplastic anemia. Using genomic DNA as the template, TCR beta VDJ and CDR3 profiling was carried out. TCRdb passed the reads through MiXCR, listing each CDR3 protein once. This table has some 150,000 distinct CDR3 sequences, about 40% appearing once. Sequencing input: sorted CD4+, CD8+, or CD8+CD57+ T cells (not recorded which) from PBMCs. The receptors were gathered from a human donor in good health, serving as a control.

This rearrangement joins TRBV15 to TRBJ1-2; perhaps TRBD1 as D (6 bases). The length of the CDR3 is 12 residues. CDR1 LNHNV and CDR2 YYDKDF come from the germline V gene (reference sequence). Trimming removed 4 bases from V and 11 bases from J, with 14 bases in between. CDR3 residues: CATSTRGGLYTF. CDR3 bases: TGTGCCACCAGCACTAGGGGGGGGCTTTACACCTTC.

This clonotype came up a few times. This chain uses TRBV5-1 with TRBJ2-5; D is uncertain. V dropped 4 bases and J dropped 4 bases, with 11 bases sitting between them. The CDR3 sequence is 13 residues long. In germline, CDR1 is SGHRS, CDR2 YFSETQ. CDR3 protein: CASSIALRETQYF. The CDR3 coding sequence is TGCGCCAGCAGCATAGCCCTTCGAGAGACCCAGTACTTC.

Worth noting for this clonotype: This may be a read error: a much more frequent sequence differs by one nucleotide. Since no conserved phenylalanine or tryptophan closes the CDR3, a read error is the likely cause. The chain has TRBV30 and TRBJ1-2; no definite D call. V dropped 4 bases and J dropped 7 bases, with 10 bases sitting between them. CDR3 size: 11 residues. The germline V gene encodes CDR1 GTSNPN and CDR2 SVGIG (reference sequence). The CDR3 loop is CAWKRVGGYTL. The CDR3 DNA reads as TGTGCCTGGAAACGGGTTGGTGGCTACACCCTC.

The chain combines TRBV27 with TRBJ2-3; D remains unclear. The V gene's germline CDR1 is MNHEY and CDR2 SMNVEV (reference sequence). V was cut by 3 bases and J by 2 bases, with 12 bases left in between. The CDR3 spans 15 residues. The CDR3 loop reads CASSFTTLSTDTQYF. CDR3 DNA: TGTGCCAGCAGTTTTACGACTCTTTCCACAGATACGCAGTATTTT.

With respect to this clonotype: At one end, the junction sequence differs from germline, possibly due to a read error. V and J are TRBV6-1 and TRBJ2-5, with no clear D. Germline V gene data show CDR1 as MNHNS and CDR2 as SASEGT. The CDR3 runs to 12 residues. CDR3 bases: TGTGCCGCGACCAGTCCTGGAGTGACCCAGCACTTC. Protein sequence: CAATSPGVTQHF.

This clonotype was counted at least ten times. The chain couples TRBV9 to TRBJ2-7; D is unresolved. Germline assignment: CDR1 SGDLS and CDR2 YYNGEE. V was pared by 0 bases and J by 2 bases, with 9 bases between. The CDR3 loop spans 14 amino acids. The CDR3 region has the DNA TGTGCCAGCAGCGTAGGAGCCGACCCCTACGAGCAGTACTTC. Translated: CASSVGADPYEQYF.

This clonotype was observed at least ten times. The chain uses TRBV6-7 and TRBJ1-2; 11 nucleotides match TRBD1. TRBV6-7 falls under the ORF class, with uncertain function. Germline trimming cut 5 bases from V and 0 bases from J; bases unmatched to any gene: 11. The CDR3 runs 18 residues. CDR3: CASSRDRGYRGANYGYTF. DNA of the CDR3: TGTGCCAGCAGTAGGGACAGGGGGTATCGGGGAGCTAACTATGGCTACACCTTC.

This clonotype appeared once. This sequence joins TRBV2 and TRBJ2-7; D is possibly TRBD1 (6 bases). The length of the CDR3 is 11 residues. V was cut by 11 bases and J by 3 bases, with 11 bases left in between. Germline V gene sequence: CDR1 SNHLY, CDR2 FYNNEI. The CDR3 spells CARGTSYEQYF. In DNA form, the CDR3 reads TGTGCCCGTGGGACAAGCTACGAGCAGTACTTC.

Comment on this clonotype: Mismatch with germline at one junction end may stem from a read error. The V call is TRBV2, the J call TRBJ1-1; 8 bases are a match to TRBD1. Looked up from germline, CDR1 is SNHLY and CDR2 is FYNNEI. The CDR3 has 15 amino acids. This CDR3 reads CASSQADRVSTEAFF. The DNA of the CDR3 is TGCGCCAGCAGCCAAGCGGACAGGGTATCCACTGAAGCTTTCTTT.

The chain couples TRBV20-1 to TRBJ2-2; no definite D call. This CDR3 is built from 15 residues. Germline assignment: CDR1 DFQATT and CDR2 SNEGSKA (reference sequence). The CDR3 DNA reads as TGCAGCGACCATTTGCAAGGGCGGAGCACCGGGGAGCTGTTTTTT. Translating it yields CSDHLQGRSTGELFF.

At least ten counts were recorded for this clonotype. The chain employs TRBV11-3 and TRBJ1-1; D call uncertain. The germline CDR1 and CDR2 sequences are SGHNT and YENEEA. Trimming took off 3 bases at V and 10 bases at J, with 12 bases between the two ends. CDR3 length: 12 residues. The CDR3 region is CASSFTGDGAFF. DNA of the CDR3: TGTGCCAGCAGCTTCACTGGGGATGGAGCTTTCTTT.

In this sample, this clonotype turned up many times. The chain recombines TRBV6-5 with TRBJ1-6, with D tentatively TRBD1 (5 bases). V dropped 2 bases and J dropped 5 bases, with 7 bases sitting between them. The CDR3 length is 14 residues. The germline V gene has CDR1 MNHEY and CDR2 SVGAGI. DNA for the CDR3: TGTGCCAGCAGTTACAGGGGAAATAATTCACCCCTCCACTTT. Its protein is CASSYRGNNSPLHF.

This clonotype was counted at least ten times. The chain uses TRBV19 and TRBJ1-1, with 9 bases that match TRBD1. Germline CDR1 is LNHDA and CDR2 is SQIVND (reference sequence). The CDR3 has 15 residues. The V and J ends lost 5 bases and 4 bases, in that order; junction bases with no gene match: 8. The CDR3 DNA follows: TGTGCCAGTAGTCTGGGGGACAGGGTGGCCACTGAAGCTTTCTTT. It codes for CASSLGDRVATEAFF. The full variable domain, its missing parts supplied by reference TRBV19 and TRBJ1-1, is DGGITQSPKYLFRKEGQNVTLSCEQNLNHDAMYWYRQDPGQGLRLIYYSQIVNDFQKGDIAEGYSVSREKKESFPLTVTSAQKNPTAFYLCASSLGDRVATEAFFGQGTRLTVV.

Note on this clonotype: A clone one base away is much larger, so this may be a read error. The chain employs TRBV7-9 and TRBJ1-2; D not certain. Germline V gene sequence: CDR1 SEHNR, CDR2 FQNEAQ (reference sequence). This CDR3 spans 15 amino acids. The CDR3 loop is CACSPPEQEGYGYTF. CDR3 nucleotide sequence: TGTGCCTGCAGCCCCCCCGAGCAGGAAGGCTATGGCTACACCTTC. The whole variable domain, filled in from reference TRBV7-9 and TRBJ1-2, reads DTGVSQNPRHKITKRGQNVTFRCDPISEHNRLYWYRQTLGQGPEFLTYFQNEAQLEKSRLLSDRFSAERPKGSFSTLEIQRTEQGDSAMYLCACSPPEQEGYGYTFGSGTRLTVV.

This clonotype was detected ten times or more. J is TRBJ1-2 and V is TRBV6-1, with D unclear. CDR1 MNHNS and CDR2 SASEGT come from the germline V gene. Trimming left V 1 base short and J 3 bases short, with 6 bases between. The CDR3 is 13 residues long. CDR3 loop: CASSEVDDYGYTF. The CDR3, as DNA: TGTGCCAGCAGTGAAGTGGACGACTATGGCTACACCTTC.

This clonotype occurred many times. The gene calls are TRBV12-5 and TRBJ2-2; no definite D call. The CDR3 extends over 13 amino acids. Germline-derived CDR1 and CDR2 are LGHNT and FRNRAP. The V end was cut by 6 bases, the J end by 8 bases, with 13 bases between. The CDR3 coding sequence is TGTGCTAGTGGCCCTCTTCTCGAAGGGGAGCTGTTTTTT. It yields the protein CASGPLLEGELFF.

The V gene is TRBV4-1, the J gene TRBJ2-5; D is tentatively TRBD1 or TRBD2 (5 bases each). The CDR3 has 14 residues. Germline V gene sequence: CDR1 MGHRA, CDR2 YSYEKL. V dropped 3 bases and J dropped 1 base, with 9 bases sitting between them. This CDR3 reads CASSQGPIQETQYF. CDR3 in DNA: TGCGCCAGCAGCCAGGGACCCATCCAAGAGACCCAGTACTTC.

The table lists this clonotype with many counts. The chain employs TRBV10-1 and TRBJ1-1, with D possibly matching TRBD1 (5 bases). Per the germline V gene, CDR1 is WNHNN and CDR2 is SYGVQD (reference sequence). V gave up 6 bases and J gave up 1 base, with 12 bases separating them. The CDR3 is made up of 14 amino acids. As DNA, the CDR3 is TGCGCCAGCAGGGCCGGGACCGCGAACACTGAAGCTTTCTTT. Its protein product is CASRAGTANTEAFF.

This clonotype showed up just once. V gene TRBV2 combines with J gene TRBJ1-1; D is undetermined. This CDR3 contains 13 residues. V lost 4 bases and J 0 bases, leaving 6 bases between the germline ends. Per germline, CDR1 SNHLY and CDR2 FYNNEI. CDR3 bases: TGTGCCAGCAGTGTAGTCATGAACACTGAAGCTTTCTTT. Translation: CASSVVMNTEAFF.

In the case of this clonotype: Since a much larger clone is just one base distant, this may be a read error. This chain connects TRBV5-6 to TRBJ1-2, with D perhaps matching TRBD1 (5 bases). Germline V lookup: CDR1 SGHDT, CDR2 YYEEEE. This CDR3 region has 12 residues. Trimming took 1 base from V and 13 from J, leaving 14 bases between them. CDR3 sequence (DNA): TGTGCCAGCAGCTTGAACGGGGCGGTATTCACCTTC. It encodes CASSLNGAVFTF.

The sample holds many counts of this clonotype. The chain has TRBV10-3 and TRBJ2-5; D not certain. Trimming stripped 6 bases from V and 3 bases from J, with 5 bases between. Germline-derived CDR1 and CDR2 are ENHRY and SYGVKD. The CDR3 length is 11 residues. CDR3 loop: CAISQKETQYF. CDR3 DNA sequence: TGTGCCATCAGCCAAAAAGAGACCCAGTACTTC.